This T cell receptor beta chain derives from a study of T cells in localized non-small cell lung cancer. This CDR3 is 17 amino acids long. The V and J ends lost 5 bases and 4 bases respectively, with 23 bases between them. The V gene's germline CDR1 is SGHNT and CDR2 YENEEA. Repertoires were generated with immunoSEQ multiplex PCR, while TCRdb's copy carries only in-frame clones and drops some. The sample consists of about 11,000 clones, less than 35% of them appearing once. This clone was recorded a few times. The chain is built from TRBV11-3 and TRBJ1-2; no firm D call. The sequencing here drew on lung tumor tissue, taken before any cancer treatment. This receptor was obtained from a man aged 40 to 70 with stage I lung adenocarcinoma. The CDR3 coding sequence is TGTGCCAGCAGCGCGGATGACTGGACCCCGGAGGGCTATGGCTACACCTTC. Its translation is CASSADDWTPEGYGYTF.